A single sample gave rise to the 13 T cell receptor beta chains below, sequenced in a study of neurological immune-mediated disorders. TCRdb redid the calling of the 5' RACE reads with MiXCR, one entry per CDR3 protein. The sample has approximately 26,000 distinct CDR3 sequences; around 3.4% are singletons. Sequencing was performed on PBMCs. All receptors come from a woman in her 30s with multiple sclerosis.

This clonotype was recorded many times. The CDR3 DNA reads TGTGCCAGCAGCCCGACCCTGGTCTACGAGCAGTACTTC. Amino acids: CASSPTLVYEQYF. The chain uses TRBV12-3 or TRBV12-4 and TRBJ2-7; unclear D gene. The CDR3 spans 13 residues. The V end was cut by 6 bases, the J end by 3 bases, with 12 bases between.

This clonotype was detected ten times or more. The CDR3 loop is CASSQDRGNQPQHF. The CDR3 nucleotides read TGCGCCAGCAGCCAAGACAGGGGCAATCAGCCCCAGCATTTT. The chain has TRBV4-3 and TRBJ1-5; TRBD1 is a possible D gene (5 bases). The V end lost 0 bases, the J end lost 2 bases, and 5 bases lay between the germline ends. The CDR3 loop spans 14 amino acids. Germline V gene lookup returns CDR1 LGHNA and CDR2 YSLEER.

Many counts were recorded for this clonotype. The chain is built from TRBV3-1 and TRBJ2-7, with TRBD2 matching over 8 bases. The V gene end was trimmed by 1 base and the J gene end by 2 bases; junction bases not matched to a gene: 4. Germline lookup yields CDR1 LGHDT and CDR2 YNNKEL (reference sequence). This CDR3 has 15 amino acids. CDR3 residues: CASSQVASGPYEQYF. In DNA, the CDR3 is TGTGCCAGCAGCCAAGTCGCTAGCGGGCCCTACGAGCAGTACTTC.

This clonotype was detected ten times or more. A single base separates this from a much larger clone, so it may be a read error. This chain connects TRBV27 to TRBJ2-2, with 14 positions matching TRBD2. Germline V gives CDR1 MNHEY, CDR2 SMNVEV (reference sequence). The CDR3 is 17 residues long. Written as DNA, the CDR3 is TGTGCCAACAGCCCTACTCCGACTAGCGGGAGGGTCGGGGAGCTGTGTTTT. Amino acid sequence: CANSPTPTSGRVGELCF.

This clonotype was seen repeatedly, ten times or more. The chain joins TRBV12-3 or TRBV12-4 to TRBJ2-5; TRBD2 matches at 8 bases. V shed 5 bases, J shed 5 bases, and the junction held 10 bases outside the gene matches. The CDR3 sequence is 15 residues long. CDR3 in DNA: TGTGCCAGCAGTCTCCGGGGGGGGTTAGGGGAGACCCAGTACTTC. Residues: CASSLRGGLGETQYF.

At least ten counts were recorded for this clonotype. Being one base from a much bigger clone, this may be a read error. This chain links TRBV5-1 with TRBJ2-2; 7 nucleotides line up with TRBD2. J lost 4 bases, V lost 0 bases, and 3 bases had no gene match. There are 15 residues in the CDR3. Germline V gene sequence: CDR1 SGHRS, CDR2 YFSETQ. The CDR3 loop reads CASSLEGLTTGELFF. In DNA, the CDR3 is TGCGCCAGCAGCTTGGAGGGACTAACCACCGGGGAGCTGTTTTTT.

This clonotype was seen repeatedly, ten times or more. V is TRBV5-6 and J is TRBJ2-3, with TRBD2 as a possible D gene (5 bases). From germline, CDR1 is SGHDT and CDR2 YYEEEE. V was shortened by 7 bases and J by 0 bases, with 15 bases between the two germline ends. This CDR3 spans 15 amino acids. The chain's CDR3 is CASHMLQRSTDTQYF. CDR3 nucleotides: TGTGCCAGCCACATGCTCCAGCGGAGCACAGATACGCAGTATTTT.

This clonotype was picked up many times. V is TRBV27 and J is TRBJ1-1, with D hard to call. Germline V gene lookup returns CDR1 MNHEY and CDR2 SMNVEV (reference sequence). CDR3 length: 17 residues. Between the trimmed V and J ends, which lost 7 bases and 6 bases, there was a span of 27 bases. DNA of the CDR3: TGTGCCAGCACCAGCCTGCTGGCGGGGAGTACGGTGGCTGAAGCTTTCTTT. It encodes CASTSLLAGSTVAEAFF.

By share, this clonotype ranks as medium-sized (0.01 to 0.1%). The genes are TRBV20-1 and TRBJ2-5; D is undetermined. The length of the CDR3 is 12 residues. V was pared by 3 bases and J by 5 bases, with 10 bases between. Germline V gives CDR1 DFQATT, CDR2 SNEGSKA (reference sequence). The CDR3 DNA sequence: TGCAGTGCTAGGTTTGGGCGGGAGACCCAGTACTTC. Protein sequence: CSARFGRETQYF.

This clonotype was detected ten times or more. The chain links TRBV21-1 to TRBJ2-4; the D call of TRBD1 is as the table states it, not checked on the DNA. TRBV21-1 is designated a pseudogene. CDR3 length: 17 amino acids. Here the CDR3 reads CASSKLAGDKAKKIQYF. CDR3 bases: TGTGCCAGCAGCAAACTGGCAGGGGACAAAGCCAAAAAAATTCAGTACTTC.

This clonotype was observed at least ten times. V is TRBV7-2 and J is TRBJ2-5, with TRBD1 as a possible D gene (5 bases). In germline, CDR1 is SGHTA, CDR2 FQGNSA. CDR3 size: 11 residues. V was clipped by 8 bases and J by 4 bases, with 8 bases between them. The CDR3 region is CASGAGETQYF. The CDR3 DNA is TGTGCCAGCGGGGCAGGAGAGACCCAGTACTTC.

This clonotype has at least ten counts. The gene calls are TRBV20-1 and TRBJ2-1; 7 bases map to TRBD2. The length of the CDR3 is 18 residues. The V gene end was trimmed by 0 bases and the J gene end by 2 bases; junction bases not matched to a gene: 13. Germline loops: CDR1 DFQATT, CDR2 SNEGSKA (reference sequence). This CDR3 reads CSARDNSGAAQTYNEQFF. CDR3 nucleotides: TGCAGTGCTAGAGATAACAGCGGGGCGGCCCAAACCTACAATGAGCAGTTCTTC.

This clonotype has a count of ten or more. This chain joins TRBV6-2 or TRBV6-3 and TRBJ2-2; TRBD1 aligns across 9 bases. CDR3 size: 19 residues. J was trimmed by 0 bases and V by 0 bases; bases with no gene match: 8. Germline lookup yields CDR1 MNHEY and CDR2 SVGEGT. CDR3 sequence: CASSYSPTGGKPNTGELFF. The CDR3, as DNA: TGTGCCAGCAGTTACTCCCCGACAGGGGGTAAACCGAACACCGGGGAGCTGTTTTTT.